This TCR beta chain came from a study of blood T cells in healthy people across ages. This CDR3 has 14 residues. Per the germline V gene, CDR1 is MGHDK and CDR2 is SYGVNS. Trimming took off 3 bases at V and 0 bases at J, with 8 bases between the two ends. As for this clonotype: The antigen is unknown.

Overall study findings and caveats: In long-lived donors, naive CD4+ cell counts and diversity exceeded those of aged donors. Among T cells, TCR beta diversity per million cells dropped roughly linearly as age rose.

The draw of peripheral blood yielded around 10 milliliters from each donor. Total RNA amounts of at least 6 micrograms were extracted per sample. Then a second PCR, running roughly 7 to 11 cycles, was carried out with a sample-barcoded 5' primer and a J-beta primer mix. TCRdb fed the 5' RACE reads into MiXCR, producing one record per CDR3 protein. The sample records around 850,000 distinct CDR3 sequences, about 37% being singletons. This chain joins TRBV25-1 and TRBJ1-1, with no clear D. This clonotype was obtained from a man between 18 and 29 years old in good health. Sequenced: blood. The CDR3 sequence: CASSDPLLNTEAFF. In DNA, the CDR3 is TGTGCCAGCAGTGACCCCCTCTTGAACACTGAAGCTTTCTTT. Full variable domain (outside the CDR3, taken from reference TRBV25-1 and TRBJ1-1): EADIYQTPRYLVIGTGKKITLECSQTMGHDKMYWYQQDPGMELHLIHYSYGVNSTEKGDLSSESTVSRIRTEHFPLTLESARPSHTSQYLCASSDPLLNTEAFFGQGTRLTVV.